This T cell receptor (beta chain) is drawn from a study of cytomegalovirus exposure and HLA in healthy donors. About the study: Drawn from HLA-typed donors, roughly 87 million unique TCRs were held in an early data release.

The PCR contained 60 Vbeta and 13 Jbeta primers. In the authors' workflow: It was a later analysis that counted about 80 million unique TCR beta chains, of which 8.5 million to 12 million were shared. Measured with immunoSEQ multiplex PCR; TCRdb has only the in-frame clones, and not every one. V, J and clone size are those of that table, while D and trimming were read from the DNA. The table records 140,000 to 150,000 clones, about 10% of them present only once. V lost 2 bases, J lost 5 bases, and 10 bases stayed unmatched. Germline V CDR1 and CDR2: SGHAT, FQNNGV. The CDR3 is 16 residues long. A few counts support this clone. Its specificity is unknown. Study outcomes and limitations: The authors later linked a missense DCLRE1C variant to TCR beta V- and J-gene trimming.

Sequencing input: PBMCs. The clonotype comes from a man aged 45 to 65 in good health and CMV-seronegative. The rearrangement uses TRBV11-2 and TRBJ2-5, with 8 nucleotides matching TRBD2. The CDR3 sequence: CASSLKAGAAWETQYF. The CDR3 DNA follows: TGTGCCAGCAGCTTAAAAGCGGGAGCGGCTTGGGAGACCCAGTACTTC.